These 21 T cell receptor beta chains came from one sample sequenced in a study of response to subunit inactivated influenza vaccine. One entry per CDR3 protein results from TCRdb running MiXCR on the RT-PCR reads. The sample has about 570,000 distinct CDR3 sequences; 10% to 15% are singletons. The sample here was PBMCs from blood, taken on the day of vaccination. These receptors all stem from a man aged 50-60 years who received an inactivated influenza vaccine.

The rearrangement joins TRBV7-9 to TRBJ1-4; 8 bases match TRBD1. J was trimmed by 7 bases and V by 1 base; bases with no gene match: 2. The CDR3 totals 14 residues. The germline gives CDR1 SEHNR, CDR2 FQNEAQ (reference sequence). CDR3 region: CASSLGQGTEKLFF. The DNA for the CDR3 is TGTGCCAGCAGCTTAGGACAGGGGACTGAAAAACTGTTTTTT.

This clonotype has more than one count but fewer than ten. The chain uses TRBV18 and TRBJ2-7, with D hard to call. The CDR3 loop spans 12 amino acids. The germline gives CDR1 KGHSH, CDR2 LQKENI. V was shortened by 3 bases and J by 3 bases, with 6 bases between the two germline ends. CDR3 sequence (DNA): TGTGCCAGCTCACCCGAAGGCTACGAGCAGTACTTC. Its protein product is CASSPEGYEQYF. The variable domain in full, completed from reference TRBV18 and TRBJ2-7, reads NAGVMQNPRHLVRRRGQEARLRCSPMKGHSHVYWYRQLPEEGLKFMVYLQKENIIDESGMPKERFSAEFPKEGPSILRIQQVVRGDSAAYFCASSPEGYEQYFGPGTRLTVT.

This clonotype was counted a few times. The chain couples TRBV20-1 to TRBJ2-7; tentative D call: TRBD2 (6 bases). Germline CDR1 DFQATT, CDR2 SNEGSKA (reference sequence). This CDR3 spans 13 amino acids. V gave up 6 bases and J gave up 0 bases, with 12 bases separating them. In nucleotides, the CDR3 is TGCAGTGCAGCGGCGGGGCCCTCCTACGAGCAGTACTTC. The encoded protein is CSAAAGPSYEQYF.

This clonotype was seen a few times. The CDR3 spells CASSVSRMSGYEQYF. Here the CDR3 DNA reads TGTGCCAGCAGCGTTTCCCGAATGAGCGGCTACGAGCAGTACTTC. The genes are TRBV9 and TRBJ2-7, with a tentative D call TRBD2 (5 bases). This CDR3 spans 15 amino acids. The germline CDR1 and CDR2 sequences are SGDLS and YYNGEE. V shed 2 bases and J shed 3 bases, with 15 bases lying between them. The variable domain in full, completed from reference TRBV9 and TRBJ2-7, reads DSGVTQTPKHLITATGQRVTLRCSPRSGDLSVYWYQQSLDQGLQFLIQYYNGEERAKGNILERFSAQQFPDLHSELNLSSLELGDSALYFCASSVSRMSGYEQYFGPGTRLTVT.

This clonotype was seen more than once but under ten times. The CDR3 DNA sequence: TGCAGTGCTAGAGATCTTTCAATGGGGACTAGCGGACCTGCGAACACCGGGGAGCTGTTTTTT. As protein: CSARDLSMGTSGPANTGELFF. This chain joins TRBV20-1 and TRBJ2-2, with 11 bases lining up with TRBD2. The V and J ends lost 0 bases and 0 bases, in that order; junction bases with no gene match: 15. Germline V gene data show CDR1 as DFQATT and CDR2 as SNEGSKA (reference sequence). This CDR3 spans 21 amino acids.

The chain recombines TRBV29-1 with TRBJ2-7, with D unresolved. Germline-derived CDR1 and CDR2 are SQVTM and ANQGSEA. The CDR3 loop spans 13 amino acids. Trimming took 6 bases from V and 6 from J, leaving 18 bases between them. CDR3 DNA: TGCAGCGTCAGTCGCGCAACGACGGTCGAGCAGTACTTC. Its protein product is CSVSRATTVEQYF.

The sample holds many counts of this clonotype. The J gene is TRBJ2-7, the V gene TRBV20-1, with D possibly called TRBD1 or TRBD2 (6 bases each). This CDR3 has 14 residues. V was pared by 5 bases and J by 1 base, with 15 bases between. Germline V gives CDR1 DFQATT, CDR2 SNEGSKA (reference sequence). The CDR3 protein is CSAETGGRSYEQYF. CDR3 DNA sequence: TGCAGTGCTGAGACCGGGGGCCGATCCTACGAGCAGTACTTC.

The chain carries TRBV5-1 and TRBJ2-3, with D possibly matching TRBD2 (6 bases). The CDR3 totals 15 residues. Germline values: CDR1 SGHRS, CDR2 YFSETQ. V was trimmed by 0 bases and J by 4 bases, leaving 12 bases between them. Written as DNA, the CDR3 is TGCGCCAGCAGCTTGGCTAGCGTAGGATCAGATACGCAGTATTTT. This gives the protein CASSLASVGSDTQYF.

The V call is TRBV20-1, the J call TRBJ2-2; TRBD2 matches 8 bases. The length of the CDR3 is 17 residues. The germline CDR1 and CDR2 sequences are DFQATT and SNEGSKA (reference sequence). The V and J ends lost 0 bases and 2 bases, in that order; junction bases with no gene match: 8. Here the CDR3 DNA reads TGCAGTGCTAGAGATTTCGGGGGGGCCGGTAACACCGGGGAGCTGTTTTTT. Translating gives CSARDFGGAGNTGELFF.

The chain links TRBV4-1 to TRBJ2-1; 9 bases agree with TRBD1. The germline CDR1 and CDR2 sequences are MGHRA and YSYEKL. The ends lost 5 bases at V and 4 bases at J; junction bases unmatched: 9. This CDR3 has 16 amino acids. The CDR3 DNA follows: TGCGCCAGCAGCTACCCTGGACAGGGGACTTACAATGAGCAGTTCTTC. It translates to CASSYPGQGTYNEQFF.

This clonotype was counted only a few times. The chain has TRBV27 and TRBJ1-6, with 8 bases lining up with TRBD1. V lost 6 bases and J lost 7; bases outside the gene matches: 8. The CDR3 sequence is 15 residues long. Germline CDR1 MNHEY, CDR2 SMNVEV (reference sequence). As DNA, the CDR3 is TGTGCCAGCAGGCCCTTCCAGGGGGCGAATTCACCCCTCCACTTT. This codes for CASRPFQGANSPLHF.

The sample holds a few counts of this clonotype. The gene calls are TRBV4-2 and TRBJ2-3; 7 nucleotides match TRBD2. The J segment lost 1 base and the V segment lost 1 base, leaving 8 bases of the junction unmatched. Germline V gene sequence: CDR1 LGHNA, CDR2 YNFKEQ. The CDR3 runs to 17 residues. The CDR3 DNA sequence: TGTGCCAGCAGCCAAGTAGGGGAGGGTAGGCGCACAGATACGCAGTATTTT. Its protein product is CASSQVGEGRRTDTQYF.

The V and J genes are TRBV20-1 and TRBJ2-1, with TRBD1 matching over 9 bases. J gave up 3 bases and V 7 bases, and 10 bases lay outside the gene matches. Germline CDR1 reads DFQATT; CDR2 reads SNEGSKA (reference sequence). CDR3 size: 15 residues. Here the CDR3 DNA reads TGCAGTGTCCCTTTTGGGGACAGGGTCTACAATGAGCAGTTCTTC. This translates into CSVPFGDRVYNEQFF.

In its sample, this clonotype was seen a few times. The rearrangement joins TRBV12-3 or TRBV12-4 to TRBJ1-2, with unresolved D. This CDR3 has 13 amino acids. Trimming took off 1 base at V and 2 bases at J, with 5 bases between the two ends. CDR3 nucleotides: TGTGCCAGCAGTTTAGTGGTAAACTATGGCTACACCTTC. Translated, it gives CASSLVVNYGYTF.

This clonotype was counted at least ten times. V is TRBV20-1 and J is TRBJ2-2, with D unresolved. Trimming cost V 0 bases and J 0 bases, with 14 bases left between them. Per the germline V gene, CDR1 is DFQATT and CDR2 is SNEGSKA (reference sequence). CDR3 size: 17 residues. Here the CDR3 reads CSARDTRRLANTGELFF. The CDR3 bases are TGCAGTGCTAGAGATACAAGGAGACTCGCGAACACCGGGGAGCTGTTTTTT.

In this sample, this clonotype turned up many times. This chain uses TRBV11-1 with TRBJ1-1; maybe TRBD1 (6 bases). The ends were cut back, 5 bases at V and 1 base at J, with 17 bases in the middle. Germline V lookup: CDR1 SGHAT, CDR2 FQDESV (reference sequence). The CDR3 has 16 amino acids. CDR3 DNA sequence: TGTGCCAGCAGCATTAAGGGGGGCGCGAGGAACACTGAAGCTTTCTTT. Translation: CASSIKGGARNTEAFF.

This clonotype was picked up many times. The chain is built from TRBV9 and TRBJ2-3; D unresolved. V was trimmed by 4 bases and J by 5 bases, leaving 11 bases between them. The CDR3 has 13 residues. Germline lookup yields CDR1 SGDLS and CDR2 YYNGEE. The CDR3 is CASSPRWGDTQYF. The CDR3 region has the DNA TGTGCCAGCAGCCCCCGGTGGGGAGATACGCAGTATTTT.

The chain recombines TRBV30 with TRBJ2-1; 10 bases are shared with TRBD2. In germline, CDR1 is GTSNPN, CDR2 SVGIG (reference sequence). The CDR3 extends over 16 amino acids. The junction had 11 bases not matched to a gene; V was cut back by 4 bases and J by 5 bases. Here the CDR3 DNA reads TGTGCCTGGACTCCCGGTTTAGCGGGAGGTCACAATGAGCAGTTCTTC. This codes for CAWTPGLAGGHNEQFF.

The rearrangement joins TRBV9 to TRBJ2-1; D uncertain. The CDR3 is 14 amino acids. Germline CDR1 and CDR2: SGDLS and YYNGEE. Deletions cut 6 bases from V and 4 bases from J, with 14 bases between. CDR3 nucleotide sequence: TGTGCCAGCAAGCAAGGTCCAGAGTACAATGAGCAGTTCTTC. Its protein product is CASKQGPEYNEQFF.

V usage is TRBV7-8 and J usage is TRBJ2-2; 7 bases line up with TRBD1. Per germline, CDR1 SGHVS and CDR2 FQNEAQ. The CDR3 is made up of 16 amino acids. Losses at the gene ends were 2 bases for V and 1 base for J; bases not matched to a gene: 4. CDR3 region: CASSLFGTENTGELFF. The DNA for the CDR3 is TGTGCCAGCAGCTTATTTGGGACAGAGAACACCGGGGAGCTGTTTTTT.

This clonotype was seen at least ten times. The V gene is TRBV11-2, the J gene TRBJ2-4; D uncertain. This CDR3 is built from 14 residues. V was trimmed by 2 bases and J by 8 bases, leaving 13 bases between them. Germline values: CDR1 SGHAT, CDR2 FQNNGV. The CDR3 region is CASSLLGSEYIQYF. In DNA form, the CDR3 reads TGTGCCAGCAGCTTATTAGGGTCAGAGTACATTCAGTACTTC.